This T cell receptor beta chain was captured in a study of patients and donors after allogeneic stem cell transplantation. V shed 11 bases and J shed 2 bases, with 15 bases lying between them. Germline values: CDR1 ENHRY, CDR2 SYGVKD. There are 14 residues in the CDR3. TCRdb reprocessed the RT-PCR reads via MiXCR and lists one record per CDR3 protein. The data hold roughly 960,000 distinct CDR3 sequences, with 18% observed a single time. The rearrangement joins TRBV10-3 to TRBJ2-2; D remains ambiguous. Material for sequencing was blood, either unsorted or a sorted T cell fraction (not recorded which). The origin of this receptor is a human donor who was either an allogeneic HSCT recipient or a stem cell or donor lymphocyte infusion donor (not recorded which). It is not recorded whose cells these are; they may come from a transplant donor. The CDR3 loop is CAFTPRGNTGELFF. CDR3 coding DNA: TGTGCCTTCACTCCCCGCGGAAACACCGGGGAGCTGTTTTTT.